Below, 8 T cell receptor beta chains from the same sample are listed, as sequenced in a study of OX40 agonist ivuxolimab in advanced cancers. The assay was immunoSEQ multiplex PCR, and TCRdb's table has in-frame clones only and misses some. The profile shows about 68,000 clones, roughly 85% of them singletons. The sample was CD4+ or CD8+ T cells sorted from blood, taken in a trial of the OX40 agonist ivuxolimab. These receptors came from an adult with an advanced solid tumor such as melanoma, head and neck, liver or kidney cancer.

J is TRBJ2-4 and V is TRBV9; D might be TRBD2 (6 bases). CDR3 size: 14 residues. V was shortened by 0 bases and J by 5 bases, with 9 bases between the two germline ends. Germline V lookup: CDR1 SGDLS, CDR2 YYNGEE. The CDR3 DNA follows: TGTGCCAGCAGCGTAGGGAGGGAGGAAAACATTCAGTACTTC. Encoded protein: CASSVGREENIQYF.

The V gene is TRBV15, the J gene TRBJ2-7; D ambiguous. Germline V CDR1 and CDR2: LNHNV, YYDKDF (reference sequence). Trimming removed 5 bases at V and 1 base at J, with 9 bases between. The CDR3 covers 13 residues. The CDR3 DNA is TGTGCCACCAGCCAGGACCTTTCCTACGAGCAGTACGTC. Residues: CATSQDLSYEQYV.

This CDR3 is CASSLAAGRTSGLNEQFF. In DNA, the CDR3 is TGTGCCAGCAGCTTAGCGGCCGGACGGACTAGCGGCTTGAATGAGCAGTTCTTC. The chain recombines TRBV7-2 with TRBJ2-1, with 10 bases lining up with TRBD2. Germline loops: CDR1 SGHTA, CDR2 FQGNSA. This CDR3 is 18 amino acids long. Trimming removed 0 bases from V and 7 bases from J; junction bases left unmatched: 12. The whole variable domain, filled in from reference TRBV7-2 and TRBJ2-1, reads GAGVSQSPSNKVTEKGKDVELRCDPISGHTALYWYRQSLGQGLEFLIYFQGNSAPDKSGLPSDRFSAERTGGSVSTLTIQRTQQEDSAVYLCASSLAAGRTSGLNEQFFGPGTRLTVL.

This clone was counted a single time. This CDR3 is CASSLVQGAHTEAFF. CDR3 bases: TGTGCCAGCAGCTTGGTACAGGGGGCGCACACTGAAGCTTTCTTT. The chain has TRBV5-4 and TRBJ1-1; 9 bases match TRBD1. CDR3 length equals 15 residues. CDR1 and CDR2 (germline): SGHNT, YYREEE (reference sequence). V shed 0 bases, J shed 3 bases, and the junction held 3 bases outside the gene matches.

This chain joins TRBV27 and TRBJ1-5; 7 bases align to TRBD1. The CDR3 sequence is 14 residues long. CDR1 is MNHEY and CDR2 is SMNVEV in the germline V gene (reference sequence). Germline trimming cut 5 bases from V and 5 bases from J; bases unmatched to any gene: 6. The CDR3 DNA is TGTGCCAGCAGTCGGGACAGCCGTTATCAGCCCCAGCATTTT. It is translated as CASSRDSRYQPQHF.

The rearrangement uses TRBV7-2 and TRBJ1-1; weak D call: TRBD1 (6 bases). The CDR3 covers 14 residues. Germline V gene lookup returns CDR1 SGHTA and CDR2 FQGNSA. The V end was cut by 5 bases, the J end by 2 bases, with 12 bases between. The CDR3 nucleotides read TGTGCCAGCAGCCAACGGACAGTTAACACTGAAGCTTTCTTT. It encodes CASSQRTVNTEAFF.

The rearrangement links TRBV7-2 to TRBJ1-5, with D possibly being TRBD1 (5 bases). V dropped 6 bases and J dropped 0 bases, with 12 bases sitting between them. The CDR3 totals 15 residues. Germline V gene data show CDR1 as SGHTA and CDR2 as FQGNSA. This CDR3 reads CASSLTGGSNQPQHF. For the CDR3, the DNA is TGTGCCAGCAGTCTTACGGGGGGTAGCAATCAGCCCCAGCATTTT.

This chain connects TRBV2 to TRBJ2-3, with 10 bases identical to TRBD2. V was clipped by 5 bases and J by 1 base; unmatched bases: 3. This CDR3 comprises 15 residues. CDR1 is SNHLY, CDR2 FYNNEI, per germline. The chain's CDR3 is CASSPLAGGTDTQYF. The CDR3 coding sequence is TGTGCCAGCAGTCCCCTAGCGGGGGGCACAGATACGCAGTATTTT.